This T cell receptor (beta chain) was captured by sequencing in a study of T cells in Graves' hyperthyroidism and ophthalmopathy (dated by TCRdb to about 2019). Describing the broader study: Peripheral blood was collected at initial diagnosis, before any treatment. To identify distinguishing TCR V-J signatures, a discovery cohort of some 100 patients was used, comprising 43 with Graves' ophthalmopathy and roughly 60 with stable Graves' hyperthyroidism. For training and testing, the roughly 97 patients in the discovery cohort were randomly divided in a 7:3 ratio. The paper describes TCR Vbeta CDR3 sequencing of around 140 peripheral blood samples, made up of fewer than 50 ophthalmopathy patients, roughly 72 hyperthyroidism patients and about 17 progressor patients. Prospective prediction of ophthalmopathy was tested in an independent validation cohort consisting of roughly 20 hyperthyroidism patients and around 16 patients who later progressed to ophthalmopathy. In addition, the study compared T-cell repertoires in thyroid tissue and in blood from several Graves' hyperthyroidism patients. Following sampling, methimazole starting at 30 mg daily was given to hyperthyroidism patients, and high-dose intravenous methylprednisolone was given to ophthalmopathy patients. Study-level results and caveats: Most expanded thyroid clonotypes (frequency above 0.001) were also detected in blood, suggesting blood repertoires may reflect thyroid immune responses. No statistical method was used to fix the sample size in advance, and group allocation was not hidden from the investigators. During validation, the model predicted progression to ophthalmopathy a median of roughly six months ahead of onset, with approximately 71% sensitivity and 72% to 85% specificity. A 13 V-J signature model separated ophthalmopathy from stable hyperthyroidism, with approximately 86% sensitivity and 81.08% specificity in cross-validation and 80%/75% in testing.

The germline V gene (reference sequence) provides CDR1 DFQATT and CDR2 SNEGSKA. Taken from cysteine to phenylalanine, the CDR3 has 16 residues. Only the CDR3 DNA stays, 48 bases, in frame from base 1. A distance of 16 bases separates the germline ends of V and J, which lose 0 bases and 7 bases respectively. This clonotype showed up many times. Its target antigen remains unknown. Per-nucleotide qualities are absent, and no much larger clonotype sits a single base away. The TCR beta CDR3 regions were amplified from RNA transcripts. For the first round of RT-PCR on the TCR CDR3, the HTBI primer set was used together with the Qiagen OneStep RT-PCR kit. The libraries were constructed in a second round of multiplex PCR and then size-selected and purified. Paired-end sequencing of the libraries was performed with 100 bp reads on an Illumina HiSeq2000. The original pipeline was this. SOAPnuke was used to process the raw data, with reads discarded if the reads contained adapters or uncalled bases, had a mean Phred below 15, or lacked an exact constant-primer or identifier match. COPE v1.2.5 was used to merge high-quality paired reads, and clonotypes were defined as unique nucleotide sequences. MiTCR v1.1 was used to align clonotypes to the IMGT TRBV, TRBD and TRBJ reference segments. The analysis was restricted to V-J combinations with a frequency above 0.0001, which together covered 98% to 99.2% of the repertoires. A TCS score was defined as the ratio of F50 (clonal expansion) to E x V (chaos), with BLOSUM62-based TCRdist applied between CDR3 peptides within each V-J. Welch's t-statistics and random forest reduced around 520 V-J features to under 15, which were used in a naive Bayes classifier (R e1071). The public reads were reprocessed in TCRdb via fastp at Q25 and MiXCR, keeping in-frame beta chains. For every CDR3 protein sequence, its rows merge into one entry that carries the most common genes and DNA. It is TCRdb's table, rather than the study itself, that gives the V and J calls and clone size. The sample contains 390,000 or so distinct CDR3 sequences, over 12% of them found a single time. The ten top clones hold roughly 13% of the sample.

Moderately to severely active disease, a Clinical Activity Score of at least 3, a NOSPECS grade of at least 4, and a duration under 3 months were present in ophthalmopathy patients. Any patient with an uncontrolled infection, another autoimmune disease, pregnancy or lactation was excluded. Diagnoses were established on the basis of clinical symptoms, serum thyroxine and TRAb, thyroid ultrasound, and orbital computed tomography. PBMCs were isolated from about 10 ml of fresh peripheral blood by Ficoll-Paque density gradient centrifugation. Trizol reagent was used to extract total RNA, and RNA quality was then checked on an Agilent 2100 Bioanalyzer.

The chain is assembled from TRBV20-1 and TRBJ1-6; matching of 6 bases hints at TRBD1 as the D gene. The sequence came from a man between 18 and 29 years old with Graves' ophthalmopathy. The sequenced material came from blood. The CDR3 here reads CSARDEYQGPNSPLHF. The DNA sequence reads TGCAGTGCTAGAGATGAGTACCAGGGGCCGAATTCACCCCTCCACTTT.